This is a list of T cell receptor beta chains from one sample in a study of shared clonotypes between healthy human individuals. The protocol was immunoSEQ multiplex PCR, while the TCRdb copy is restricted to in-frame clones and leaves out a portion. The sample lists about 2.2 million clones, approximately 94% occurring once. Sequenced: naive CD8+ T cells from PBMCs. These TCRs come from a man aged 18 to 29 in good health. Some clones in this sample may be carry-over from other donors' samples. Each CDR3 is given with its conserved first and last residue. Each record gives: clone size, CDR3 length, D gene, J gene, V gene, CDR3 DNA, CDR3 protein. D genes are given only for firm matches. Clone size is stated in some rows and not others, as once, few, many or a class when expanded.

NA | 13 | NA | TRBJ2-7 | TRBV7-9 | TGTGCCAGCTCCCCGCCCCTAGAGGACGAGCAGTACTTC | CASSPPLEDEQYF
NA | 14 | TRBD2 | TRBJ2-7 | TRBV9 | TGTGCCAGCAGCTCGACTAGCGGGTCCTACGAGCAGTACTTC | CASSSTSGSYEQYF
NA | 13 | NA | TRBJ1-1 | TRBV11-3 | TGTGCCAGCAGCCCCGGGGGGCGCGGTGAAGCTTTCTTT | CASSPGGRGEAFF
NA | 12 | NA | TRBJ2-5 | TRBV7-9 | TGTGCCAGCCGGGACTTCCAAGAGACCCAGTACTTC | CASRDFQETQYF
NA | 14 | NA | TRBJ2-7 | TRBV9 | TGTGCCAGCAGCGGAGGAGGTTTGCTCTACGAGCAGTACTTC | CASSGGGLLYEQYF
NA | 15 | NA | TRBJ2-2 | TRBV29-1 | TGCAGCGTCCATCAATCGGGCGCGAACACCGGGGAGCTGTTTTTT | CSVHQSGANTGELFF
once | 14 | TRBD1 | TRBJ1-2 | TRBV4-3 | TGCGCCAGCAGGGGGACAGGGGAAACCTATGGCTACACCTTC | CASRGTGETYGYTF
NA | 12 | NA | TRBJ2-7 | TRBV5-8 | TGTGCCAGCAGCTTGCCTACTGGGGAGCAGTACTTC | CASSLPTGEQYF
NA | 19 | NA | TRBJ1-1 | TRBV7-9 | TGTGCCAGCAGCCCATTATGGGCGGACATTGCGACTATGAACACTGAAGCTTTCTTT | CASSPLWADIATMNTEAFF
NA | 16 | NA | TRBJ1-3 | TRBV11-3 | TGTGCCAGCAGCTTAGTTAAGTCTGTCAGTGGAAACACCATATATTTT | CASSLVKSVSGNTIYF
NA | 17 | TRBD2 | TRBJ2-7 | TRBV4-3 | TGCGCCAGCAGCCACTCCGATGGACTAGCGGGTTTCTACGAGCAGTACTTC | CASSHSDGLAGFYEQYF
NA | 13 | NA | TRBJ1-2 | TRBV6-1 | TGTGCCAGCAGTGAAGGGACATTCTATGGCTACACCTTC | CASSEGTFYGYTF
once | 15 | NA | TRBJ2-7 | TRBV11-2 | TGTGCCAGCAGCTTAGGATCAAGGGCCACCTACGAGCAGTACTTC | CASSLGSRATYEQYF
few | 13 | NA | TRBJ1-4 | TRBV25-1 | TGTGCCAGCAGGCCGGGGTTAGCAGAAAAACTGTTTTTT | CASRPGLAEKLFF
few | 11 | NA | TRBJ2-5 | TRBV28 | TGTGCCAGCAGTTGGGGGGAGACCCAGTACTTC | CASSWGETQYF
NA | 12 | NA | TRBJ1-5 | TRBV27 | TGTGCCAGCAGTTTGGTAAGTCAGCCCCAGCATTTT | CASSLVSQPQHF
NA | 13 | NA | TRBJ2-2 | TRBV19 | TGTGCCAGTAGTCTACGACCCACCTGGGAGCTGTTTTTT | CASSLRPTWELFF
NA | 16 | NA | TRBJ2-7 | TRBV27 | TGTGCCAGCAGCCGCGAACACGGAACACCTGGGAACGAGCAGTACTTC | CASSREHGTPGNEQYF
once | 15 | NA | TRBJ1-5 | TRBV7-9 | TGTGCCAGCAGCTTCGGACAGTTCCTCAATCAGCCCCAGCATTTT | CASSFGQFLNQPQHF
NA | 16 | NA | TRBJ2-2 | TRBV11-2 | TGTGCCAGCTCGATGGAGGGTAGGCTGAACACCGGGGAGCTGTTTTTT | CASSMEGRLNTGELFF
NA | 15 | TRBD2 | TRBJ2-1 | TRBV5-1 | TGCGCCAGCAGCCCGGCGGGACTAGCGGACAATGAGCAGTTCTTC | CASSPAGLADNEQFF
NA | 16 | TRBD2 | TRBJ2-3 | TRBV6-6 | TGTGCCAGCAGACCACTAGCGGGAGGGCCTGCAGATACGCAGTATTTT | CASRPLAGGPADTQYF
NA | 17 | NA | TRBJ2-2 | TRBV10-1 | TGCGCCAGCAGTGAATGGCTTGACGAGACGAACACCGGGGAGCTGTTTTTT | CASSEWLDETNTGELFF
NA | 15 | TRBD1 | TRBJ1-2 | TRBV29-1 | TGCAGCGTTGAGCCAGCAGGGGGAATTTACTATGGCTACACCTTC | CSVEPAGGIYYGYTF
NA | 14 | NA | TRBJ1-5 | TRBV19 | TGTGCCAGCCGGACAGCATATAGCAATCAGCCCCAGCATTTT | CASRTAYSNQPQHF
once | 14 | TRBD2 | TRBJ2-1 | TRBV19 | TGTGCCAGTACCTTAGCGGGCCCCTACAATGAGCAGTTCTTC | CASTLAGPYNEQFF
NA | 13 | NA | TRBJ1-1 | TRBV4-1 | TGCGCCAGCAGCTGGGGGATGAACACTGAAGCTTTCTTT | CASSWGMNTEAFF
NA | 12 | TRBD1 | TRBJ2-7 | TRBV19 | TGTGCCAGTATTGGACAGGGCTACGAGCAGTACTTC | CASIGQGYEQYF
NA | 13 | NA | TRBJ1-2 | TRBV27 | TGTGCCAGCAGTTTAACGGGGAACTATGGCTACACCTTC | CASSLTGNYGYTF
NA | 13 | NA | TRBJ2-7 | TRBV30 | TGTGCCTGGAGTGTAGGAGCGAGAACCGAGCAGTACTTC | CAWSVGARTEQYF
NA | 14 | NA | TRBJ2-2 | TRBV7-6 | TGTGCCAGCAGCTTGACGCAGAACACCGGGGAGCTGTTTTTT | CASSLTQNTGELFF
NA | 18 | NA | TRBJ1-3 | TRBV10-3 | TGTGCCATCAGTGAGTCGGCTCCTACCTCGTCCTCTGGAAACACCATATATTTT | CAISESAPTSSSGNTIYF
NA | 11 | NA | TRBJ2-1 | TRBV6-5 | TGTGCCAGCAGTTACTCTCACGAGCAGTTCTTC | CASSYSHEQFF
NA | 16 | NA | TRBJ1-1 | TRBV5-6 | TGTGCCAGCAGCTTGGGGGCCAGGGCACCCTACACTGAAGCTTTCTTT | CASSLGARAPYTEAFF
NA | 16 | NA | TRBJ2-5 | TRBV6-5 | TGTGCCAGCAGTTACGACGTAAGGGAGCGGCAAGAGACCCAGTACTTC | CASSYDVRERQETQYF
NA | 14 | TRBD2 | TRBJ2-7 | TRBV27 | TGTGCCAGCAGTTTAACTAGCGGCCTCTACGAGCAGTACTTC | CASSLTSGLYEQYF
NA | 15 | NA | TRBJ2-1 | TRBV27 | TGTGCCAGCAGTTTCGCCGTAAGCTCCTACAATGAGCAGTTCTTC | CASSFAVSSYNEQFF
NA | 14 | TRBD1 | TRBJ2-7 | TRBV27 | TGTGCCAGCAGTTTATTGGGACAGGGCCACGAGCAGTACTTC | CASSLLGQGHEQYF
few | 14 | NA | TRBJ1-1 | TRBV6-5 | TGTGCCAGCAGTCTCTCGCGCGGGGGGACTGAAGCTTTCTTT | CASSLSRGGTEAFF
NA | 14 | NA | TRBJ1-1 | TRBV6-5 | TGTGCCAGCAGTTATAGAGCGGGGAACACTGAAGCTTTCTTT | CASSYRAGNTEAFF
few | 11 | NA | TRBJ2-7 | TRBV28 | TGTGCCAGCAGTTCCAACTACGAGCAGTACTTC | CASSSNYEQYF
NA | 16 | TRBD1 | TRBJ1-5 | TRBV6-6 | TGTGCCAGCAGTTACGCGGGACAGGGGGTAGGTCAGCCCCAGCATTTT | CASSYAGQGVGQPQHF
NA | 15 | TRBD2 | TRBJ2-2 | TRBV10-3 | TGTGCCATCAGTGATAAGCGGGAGAGCACCGGGGAGCTGTTTTTT | CAISDKRESTGELFF
NA | 14 | NA | TRBJ1-5 | TRBV5-4 | TGTGCCAGCAGCCGGGCGGGGTTCAATCAGCCCCAGCATTTT | CASSRAGFNQPQHF
NA | 15 | NA | TRBJ2-7 | TRBV5-1 | TGCGCCAGCAGCGAGAGCCCCGACCCATCCTACGAGCAGTACTTC | CASSESPDPSYEQYF
NA | 16 | TRBD2 | TRBJ2-7 | TRBV4-3 | TGCGCCAGCAGCCACGGAGGGACTAGCGGGACCTACGAGCAGTACTTC | CASSHGGTSGTYEQYF
once | 17 | NA | TRBJ2-7 | TRBV4-3 | TGCGCCAGCAGCACCACAGTCTGGGCGGGGACGGCGGGCGAGCAGTACTTC | CASSTTVWAGTAGEQYF
NA | 13 | NA | TRBJ2-2 | TRBV12-5 | TGTGCTAGTACCGACTATAACACCGGGGAGCTGTTTTTT | CASTDYNTGELFF
NA | 14 | TRBD1 | TRBJ2-7 | TRBV6-5 | TGTGCCAGCAGTTGGGGACAGGGGGCCTACGAGCAGTACTTC | CASSWGQGAYEQYF
NA | 15 | TRBD1 | TRBJ1-2 | TRBV25-1 | TGTGCCAGCAGTGGGAACACAGGGGTAGGCTATGGCTACACCTTC | CASSGNTGVGYGYTF
NA | 17 | TRBD2 | TRBJ2-7 | TRBV7-9 | TGTGCCAGCAGCTTAGTTGCTAGCGGGTTCTCCTACTACGAGCAGTACTTC | CASSLVASGFSYYEQYF
NA | 18 | TRBD1 | TRBJ1-5 | TRBV7-2 | TGTGCCAGCAGCTTATCAGGGGGCCCCCTCTATAGCAATCAGCCCCAGCATTTT | CASSLSGGPLYSNQPQHF
NA | 14 | NA | TRBJ2-3 | TRBV9 | TGTGCCAGCAGCGTAGAACGGTCCACAGATACGCAGTATTTT | CASSVERSTDTQYF
NA | 11 | NA | TRBJ1-1 | TRBV27 | TGTGCCAGCAGTTTCGGTGAGGTAGCTTTCTTT | CASSFGEVAFF
NA | 16 | TRBD1 | TRBJ2-7 | TRBV19 | TGTGCCAGTAGTATTATGATCGGGACAGGCAGCTACGAGCAGTACTTC | CASSIMIGTGSYEQYF
NA | 12 | NA | TRBJ1-2 | TRBV13 | TGTGCCAGCACCACCCAGGCGGCTGGCTACACCTTC | CASTTQAAGYTF
NA | 15 | NA | TRBJ1-2 | TRBV28 | TGTGCCAGCAGTTTAGCGAGGGAAGGGTCCTATGGCTACACCTTC | CASSLAREGSYGYTF
once | 14 | NA | TRBJ1-1 | TRBV19 | TGTGCCAGTAGTACTCAGAGTCCAAACACTGAAGCTTTCTTT | CASSTQSPNTEAFF
few | 14 | NA | TRBJ1-1 | TRBV11-2 | TGTGCCAGCAGATTAGCTACGATGAGTCCCGAAGCTTTCTTT | CASRLATMSPEAFF